Listed below are T cell receptor beta chains from one sample, sequenced in a study of blood T cell repertoires in COVID-19. Profiling relied on immunoSEQ multiplex PCR, and the TCRdb table lists in-frame clones only, not all of them. The table lists about 280,000 clones, roughly 87% of them singletons, with roughly 2% in the top ten. Sequencing was carried out using peripheral blood. Receptors were obtained from a woman in her forties or fifties who had recovered from COVID-19. Each CDR3 is given with its conserved first and last residue. The D gene is left open where the match is weak. Expanded clones get a size class; other rows say once, few or many, or leave the size out.

>TRBD1|-|TRBJ1-5|TRBV5-8
CASSLDAGTGGQPQHF
TGTGCCAGCAGCCTTGACGCCGGGACAGGAGGCCAGCCCCAGCATTTT
>-|-|TRBJ2-7|TRBV28
CATQPTGTRYEQYF
TGTGCCACCCAACCTACCGGGACACGTTACGAGCAGTACTTC
>-|-|TRBJ1-3|TRBV5-1
CASSAGQGNTIYF
TGCGCCAGCAGCGCAGGGCAAGGAAACACCATATATTTT
>-|-|TRBJ1-2|TRBV28
CASHSTETYGYTF
TGTGCCAGCCACTCTACAGAAACCTATGGCTACACCTTC
>-|-|TRBJ1-1|TRBV5-4
CASSLQDLNTEAFF
TGTGCCAGCAGCTTACAGGATCTGAACACTGAAGCTTTCTTT
>TRBD2|-|TRBJ2-3|TRBV7-3
CASSFRGTSGGVIQQYF
TGTGCCAGCAGCTTCCGCGGGACTAGCGGGGGGGTGATACAGCAGTATTTT
>-|-|TRBJ1-2|TRBV14
CASSRGPGGYTF
TGTGCCAGCAGCCGTGGGCCTGGCGGCTACACCTTC
>TRBD1|-|TRBJ1-5|TRBV6-5
CASIPFGTGEQPQHF
TGTGCCAGCATCCCCTTTGGGACAGGGGAACAGCCCCAGCATTTT
>-|-|TRBJ2-7|TRBV5-4
CASSGSSYEQYF
TGTGCCAGCAGCGGGAGCTCCTACGAGCAGTACTTC
>-|-|TRBJ2-7|TRBV28
CASSYQSSYEQYF
TGTGCCAGCAGTTACCAGTCTTCCTACGAGCAGTACTTC
>TRBD1|-|TRBJ1-1|TRBV5-1
CASSRDRGMGDTEAFF
TGCGCCAGCAGCCGCGACAGGGGGATGGGTGACACTGAAGCTTTCTTT
>-|once|TRBJ1-1|TRBV9
CASSVAPDRQENTEAFF
TGTGCCAGCAGCGTAGCCCCTGACAGGCAGGAGAACACTGAAGCTTTCTTT
>-|-|TRBJ1-1|TRBV11-3
CASSSNADTEAFF
TGTGCCAGCAGCTCAAACGCGGACACTGAAGCTTTCTTT
>TRBD1|-|TRBJ1-1|TRBV19
CASSGQGAGEAFF
TGTGCCAGTAGCGGACAGGGGGCCGGTGAAGCTTTCTTT
>-|-|TRBJ1-2|TRBV27
CASSPSTGPINYGYTF
TGTGCCAGCAGTCCAAGCACAGGCCCTATCAACTATGGCTACACCTTC
>-|-|TRBJ2-1|TRBV4-3
CASSPGNGEYNEQFF
TGCGCCAGCAGCCCTGGAAACGGGGAATACAATGAGCAGTTCTTC
>TRBD1|-|TRBJ2-1|TRBV19
CASSIRTGSPYNEQFF
TGTGCCAGTAGTATCAGGACAGGGAGCCCCTACAATGAGCAGTTCTTC
>TRBD2|-|TRBJ2-7|TRBV4-3
CASSQGTSGRGFYEQYF
TGCGCCAGCAGCCAGGGGACTAGCGGGAGGGGGTTCTACGAGCAGTACTTC
>-|-|TRBJ2-3|TRBV6-2/TRBV6-3
CASSPAGASISDTQYF
TGTGCCAGCAGCCCCGCGGGGGCGAGTATATCAGATACGCAGTATTTT
>TRBD1|-|TRBJ1-1|TRBV2
CASSLTGQGTGEAFF
TGTGCCAGCAGCTTAACTGGACAGGGAACGGGTGAAGCTTTCTTT
>-|-|TRBJ2-1|TRBV5-8
CASSTRRWVGEQFF
TGTGCCAGCAGCACCCGGCGGTGGGTAGGTGAGCAGTTCTTC
>TRBD1|-|TRBJ1-2|TRBV3-1/TRBV3-2
CASSHLDRALNGYTF
TGTGCCAGCAGCCACCTGGACAGGGCCCTGAATGGCTACACCTTC
>-|-|TRBJ1-2|TRBV3-1/TRBV3-2
CASSPSRDSGYTF
TGTGCCAGCAGCCCATCCCGGGACTCTGGCTACACCTTC
>-|-|TRBJ2-1|TRBV7-2
CASSPPGLFNEQFF
TGTGCCAGCAGCCCTCCGGGACTTTTCAATGAGCAGTTCTTC
>-|few|TRBJ1-5|TRBV6-5
CASRIREYSNQPQHF
TGTGCCAGCAGGATCAGGGAATATAGCAATCAGCCCCAGCATTTT
>-|-|TRBJ2-7|TRBV29-1
CSVEDIYEQYF
TGCAGCGTTGAAGATATCTACGAGCAGTACTTC
>-|-|TRBJ1-5|TRBV19
CASIEGSYSNQPQHF
TGTGCCAGTATTGAGGGTTCATATAGCAATCAGCCCCAGCATTTT
>TRBD1|-|TRBJ2-5|TRBV7-9
CASSPRGLRETQYF
TGTGCCAGCAGTCCCAGGGGGCTAAGAGAGACCCAGTACTTC
>TRBD1|-|TRBJ2-7|TRBV5-1
CASSPRTGAYEQYF
TGCGCCAGCAGCCCTCGGACAGGGGCCTACGAGCAGTACTTC
>TRBD2|-|TRBJ2-7|TRBV3-1/TRBV3-2
CASSQAFKREKAGASYEQYF
TGTGCCAGCAGCCAAGCCTTCAAGAGGGAAAAAGCGGGGGCTTCCTACGAGCAGTACTTC
>-|-|TRBJ2-7|TRBV6-5
CASSYARLSYEQYF
TGTGCCAGCAGTTACGCCAGGCTCTCCTACGAGCAGTACTTC
>-|-|TRBJ2-7|TRBV6-2/TRBV6-3
CASSYSPVFFYEQYF
TGTGCCAGCAGTTACTCCCCCGTTTTCTTCTACGAGCAGTACTTC
>-|-|TRBJ1-3|TRBV7-2
CASSLVRGLYSGNTIYF
TGTGCCAGCAGCTTAGTGAGGGGACTCTACTCTGGAAACACCATATATTTT
>TRBD1|-|TRBJ1-1|TRBV5-6
CASATGGMNTEAFF
TGTGCCAGCGCGACAGGGGGGATGAACACTGAAGCTTTCTTT
>-|few|TRBJ1-1|TRBV19
CASSVRGGEAFF
TGTGCCAGTAGTGTCAGAGGGGGAGAAGCTTTCTTT
>TRBD1|once|TRBJ2-2|TRBV6-6
CASSRMTGALNTGELFF
TGTGCCAGCAGTCGAATGACAGGGGCCCTGAACACCGGGGAGCTGTTTTTT
>-|-|TRBJ1-1|TRBV5-1
CASSLVGRLNTEAFF
TGCGCCAGCAGCTTGGTGGGCAGGTTAAACACTGAAGCTTTCTTT
>-|few|TRBJ2-3|TRBV15
CATSREGTAGDTQYF
TGTGCCACCAGCAGAGAGGGGACGGCGGGGGATACGCAGTATTTT
>TRBD1|-|TRBJ1-1|TRBV6-2/TRBV6-3
CASSYLFRLGTGSGSNTEAFF
TGTGCCAGCAGTTATCTATTTCGGCTAGGGACAGGGTCTGGAAGCAACACTGAAGCTTTCTTT
>-|many|TRBJ1-6|TRBV30
CAWSILKNSPLHF
TGTGCCTGGAGTATACTTAAGAATTCACCCCTCCACTTT
>TRBD2|-|TRBJ2-3|TRBV7-3
CASSLNRGGRTDTQYF
TGTGCCAGCAGCTTAAATCGCGGGGGGCGGACAGATACGCAGTATTTT
>-|-|TRBJ1-6|TRBV4-1
CASSQDLRTTSPLHF
TGCGCCAGCAGCCAAGATCTTAGGACAACTTCACCCCTCCACTTT
>TRBD2|-|TRBJ2-7|TRBV5-1
CASSRPGTRSTEQYF
TGCGCCAGCAGCCGCCCCGGGACTAGGTCCACCGAGCAGTACTTC
>-|-|TRBJ2-3|TRBV5-4
CASSLADLTDTQYF
TGTGCCAGCAGCTTAGCGGATCTCACAGATACGCAGTATTTT
>-|once|TRBJ2-3|TRBV11-2
CASNSGERAQYF
TGTGCCAGCAACTCCGGGGAAAGGGCGCAGTATTTT
>TRBD1|-|TRBJ1-2|TRBV7-2
CASSFGQALSYGYTF
TGTGCCAGCAGCTTCGGACAGGCCCTGAGCTATGGCTACACCTTC
>TRBD1|-|TRBJ1-2|TRBV7-3
CASSLTAGGIGYTF
TGTGCCAGCAGCTTAACGGCAGGGGGTATTGGCTACACCTTC
>-|-|TRBJ2-5|TRBV9
CASSSGRGPQKETQYF
TGTGCCAGCAGCTCCGGTCGGGGTCCCCAGAAAGAGACCCAGTACTTC
>TRBD1|-|TRBJ1-2|TRBV7-8
CASSLGTGATANYGYTF
TGTGCCAGCAGCTTAGGGACAGGGGCTACCGCTAACTATGGCTACACCTTC
>TRBD1|-|TRBJ1-1|TRBV7-2
CATLPQGMNTEAFF
TGTGCCACTCTTCCACAGGGGATGAACACTGAAGCTTTCTTT
>-|few|TRBJ1-1|TRBV3-1/TRBV3-2
CASSPGPRQNTEAFF
TGTGCCAGCAGCCCAGGGCCTCGTCAGAACACTGAAGCTTTCTTT